This paragraph covers one TCR beta chain sequence. The specificity of this receptor is unknown. No per-base quality is available; no much larger clone lies one base away. The collaborating institutions used their own protocols to collect whole blood in K2EDTA tubes. For TCRbeta analysis, collaborators shipped samples as frozen whole blood, isolated PBMCs, or DNA extracted from either of those sample types. This entry belongs to a study of blood T cell repertoires in COVID-19 (dated by TCRdb to the early 2020s). With respect to the entire study: The collaborator samples originated in the United States, Italy and Spain and spanned the acute and convalescent phases of COVID-19. The dataset comprised deeply sampled blood TCRbeta repertoires from subjects exposed to, actively infected with, or recovered from COVID-19. The repertoires were released in a freely available public database intended as a resource for research on the immune response to SARS-CoV-2. The prospective study material was composed of cDNA or gDNA derived from T cells, B-cell-depleted T cells, or PBMCs. Sample metadata almost always included a de-identified subject ID, COVID-19 status, age in years and sex. HLA class I and class II types, where available, came from metadata supplied by the sample provider rather than from assay-based typing. The samples were drawn from the first 160 participants of the ongoing ImmuneRACE study and from some 1,300 subjects provided by 6 global collaborators.

The study at large found these results: The quantity of clinical and demographic metadata differed by source and by participant and was supplied without curation.

TCRbeta CDR3 regions were amplified from genomic DNA by means of the immunoSEQ Assay, a bias-controlled multiplex PCR. Under the source paper's analysis protocol: Nucleated cell counts per sample were estimated from amplification of reference gene primers within the assay. To quantify the absolute abundance of each unique TCRbeta CDR3 rearrangement, sequence reads were collapsed and filtered. For each sample, productive Simpson clonality was calculated by taking the square root of Simpson's diversity index across productive rearrangements. Entries here come from immuneACCESS through TCRdb and include only in-frame sequences with V and J called. Some clones fail to appear in such tables; in the studies checked, an unresolved V gene covers under half of the shortfall, and the cause of the remainder is unknown. V and J calls plus clone size are reproduced from that table; the DNA served to infer D and trimming. This sample has 250,000 or so clones in its table, and 85% to 90% of those were observed once. The ten largest make up more than 6.5% of the sample.

CDR1 and CDR2, looked up from the germline V gene, are MNHEY and SVGEGT. The CDR3 measures 15 amino acids from cysteine to phenylalanine. This entry keeps only the CDR3 DNA: 45 bases, framed from base 1. Here V drops 6 bases and J drops 4 bases, and the junction holds 11 bases not matched to any gene. The chain is made from TRBV6-2 or TRBV6-3 and TRBJ1-2; TRBD1 fits 7 bases in the junction. The source of this sequence is a woman in her seventies with active or convalescent COVID-19. The sample comprised peripheral blood. CDR3 protein: CASSIRQGSGYGYTF. Read as DNA, the sequence is TGTGCCAGCAGCATCAGACAGGGAAGCGGCTATGGCTACACCTTC.